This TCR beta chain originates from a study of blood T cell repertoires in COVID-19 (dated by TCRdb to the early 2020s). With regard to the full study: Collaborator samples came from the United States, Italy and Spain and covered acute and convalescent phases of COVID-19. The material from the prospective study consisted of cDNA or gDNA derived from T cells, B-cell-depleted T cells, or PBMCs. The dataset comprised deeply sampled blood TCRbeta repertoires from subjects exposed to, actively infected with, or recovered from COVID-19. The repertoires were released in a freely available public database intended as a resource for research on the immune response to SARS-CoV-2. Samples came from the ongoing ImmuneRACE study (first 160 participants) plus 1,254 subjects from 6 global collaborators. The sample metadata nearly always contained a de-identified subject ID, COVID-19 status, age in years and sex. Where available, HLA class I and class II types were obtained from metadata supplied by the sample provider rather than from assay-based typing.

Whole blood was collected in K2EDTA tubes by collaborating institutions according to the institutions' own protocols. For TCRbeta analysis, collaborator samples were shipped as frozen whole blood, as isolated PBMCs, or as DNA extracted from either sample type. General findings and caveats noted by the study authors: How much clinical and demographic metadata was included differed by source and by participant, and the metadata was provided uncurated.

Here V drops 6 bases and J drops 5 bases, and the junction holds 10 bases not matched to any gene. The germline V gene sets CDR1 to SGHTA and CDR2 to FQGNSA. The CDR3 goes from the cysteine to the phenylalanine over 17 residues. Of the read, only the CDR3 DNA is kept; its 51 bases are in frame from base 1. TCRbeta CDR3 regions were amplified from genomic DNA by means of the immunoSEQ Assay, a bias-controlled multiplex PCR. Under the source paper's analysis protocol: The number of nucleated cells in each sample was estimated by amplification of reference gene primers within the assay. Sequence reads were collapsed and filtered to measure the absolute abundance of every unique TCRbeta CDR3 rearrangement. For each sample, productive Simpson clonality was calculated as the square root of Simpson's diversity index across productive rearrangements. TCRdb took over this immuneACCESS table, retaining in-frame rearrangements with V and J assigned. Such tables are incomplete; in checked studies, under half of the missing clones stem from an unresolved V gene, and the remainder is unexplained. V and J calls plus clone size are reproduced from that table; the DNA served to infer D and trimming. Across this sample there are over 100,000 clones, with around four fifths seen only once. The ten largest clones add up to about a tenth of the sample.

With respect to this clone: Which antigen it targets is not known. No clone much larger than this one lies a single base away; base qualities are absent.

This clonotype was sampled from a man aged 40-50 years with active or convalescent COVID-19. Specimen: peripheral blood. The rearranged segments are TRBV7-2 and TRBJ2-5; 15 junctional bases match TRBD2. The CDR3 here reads CASRRPGLAGGVETQYF. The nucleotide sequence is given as TGTGCCAGCAGACGTCCGGGACTAGCGGGGGGTGTTGAGACCCAGTACTTC. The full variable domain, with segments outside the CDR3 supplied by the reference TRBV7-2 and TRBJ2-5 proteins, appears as GAGVSQSPSNKVTEKGKDVELRCDPISGHTALYWYRQSLGQGLEFLIYFQGNSAPDKSGLPSDRFSAERTGGSVSTLTIQRTQQEDSAVYLCASRRPGLAGGVETQYFGPGTRLLVL.